This T cell receptor beta chain was recovered during a study of CXCR4 blockade with PD-1 therapy in pancreatic cancer (dated by TCRdb to between 2018 and 2021). For the wider study: The study combined multiplex immunohistochemistry and TCRbeta immunosequencing of resected pancreatic ductal adenocarcinoma with ex vivo slice culture testing PD-1 and CXCR4 blockade. To look at intratumoral heterogeneity, the researchers TCR-sequenced two geographically distinct regions from each of several tumors.

A remark on this clone: No antigen is known for it. Per-base qualities were not stored, and no clone one base away is much larger.

TCRbeta CDR3 regions were immunosequenced from extracted DNA using the immunoSEQ Assay at Adaptive Biotechnologies. Turning to the authors' computational methods: To quantify the absolute abundance of each unique TCRbeta CDR3, sequences were collapsed and filtered. Clonality was calculated as 1 minus Pielou's evenness, with only productive in-frame rearrangements included in the computation. For regional overlap, the top 100 nucleotide rearrangements were followed across paired samples, and the Morisita index was used to compare paired samples against unrelated samples. Convergence of nucleotide rearrangements onto identical amino acid sequences was assessed with the immunoSEQ Rearrangement Details tool. What TCRdb holds here is the immuneACCESS table cut down to in-frame rearrangements. Part of the clones is not present; checked against another copy, under half of the missing clones reflect an unresolved V gene, and the others are unexplained. That table gives V, J and clone size, and the DNA gave D and trimming. The sample table holds 15,000 or so clones, of which around 70% were seen once. About 5.9% of the sample is held by the ten biggest clonotypes.

Findings and caveats that apply to the study as a whole: The frequency of each amino acid clone correlated strongly with the number of distinct nucleotide rearrangements encoding that clone, suggesting convergent selection driven by common tumor antigens. Although tumors showed clonal expansion, with a mean productive clonality of approximately 0.15 compared with around 0.05 in healthy blood, clonality was not correlated with survival. Because only TCRbeta chains were sequenced, true antigen-specificity overlap of convergent dominant clones was left unconfirmed pending paired alpha-beta single-cell sequencing.

The CDR3 numbers 14 residues from cysteine through phenylalanine. Only CDR3 DNA is held: 42 bases, read in frame from base 1. The archived tumor blocks were obtained from patients to whom no neoadjuvant therapy had been administered before resection. In the preserved-tissue arm of the study, approximately 30 surgical resection samples from approximately 25 previously untreated pancreatic ductal adenocarcinoma patients were used. For the resection arm, ten 5-micron curls of FFPE tumor adjacent to the multiplex immunohistochemistry slide were used for DNA extraction. The TCR comes from a human donor with pancreatic ductal adenocarcinoma. Sequencing was done on a sample of tumor tissue. The chain is assembled from TRBV1 and TRBJ2-1. TRBV1 is a listed pseudogene. For the CDR3, the sequence is CASSQSGGYNEQFF. The sequenced DNA: TGCGCCAGCAGCCAATCGGGCGGTTACAATGAGCAGTTCTTC.